Below, 16 T cell receptor beta chains from the same sample are listed, as sequenced in a study of T-cell reconstitution after alpha-beta-depleted transplantation in children. Preparation of the TCRbeta library involved a method that used unique molecular identifiers. TCRdb fed the PCR reads into MiXCR, producing one record per CDR3 protein. The sample contains about 510,000 distinct CDR3 sequences, over 9.5% of which appear only once. Material: PBMCs, mostly from graft donor cells, obtained 180 days after TCRalphabeta/CD19-depleted stem cell transplant. The source is a female patient between 2 and 15 years old who had a stem cell transplant for aplastic anemia, so the T cells may come from the graft donor.

The chain carries TRBV5-1 and TRBJ2-1, with D tentatively TRBD1 or TRBD2 (5 bases each). The CDR3 length is 16 residues. Trimming cost V 7 bases and J 6 bases, with 23 bases left between them. Germline V gene sequence: CDR1 SGHRS, CDR2 YFSETQ. This chain's CDR3 is CASAPKGTHHPNEQFF. In DNA, the CDR3 is TGCGCCAGCGCACCAAAGGGGACCCATCACCCCAATGAGCAGTTCTTC.

This clonotype has ten or more counts. This sequence joins TRBV5-1 and TRBJ1-1; no firm D call. Trimming removed 7 bases at V and 1 base at J, with 14 bases between. This CDR3 is built from 14 residues. Germline lookup yields CDR1 SGHRS and CDR2 YFSETQ. The DNA for the CDR3 is TGCGCCAGCCAAGGGTCCAACTGGAACACTGAAGCTTTCTTT. This translates into CASQGSNWNTEAFF.

This chain joins TRBV9 and TRBJ2-1, with 7 bases that match TRBD1. The CDR3 extends over 13 amino acids. The J segment lost 5 bases and the V segment lost 3 bases, leaving 2 bases of the junction unmatched. Germline CDR1 is SGDLS and CDR2 is YYNGEE. For the CDR3, the DNA is TGTGCCAGCAGCGGGACAGGAAACAATGAGCAGTTCTTC. This gives the protein CASSGTGNNEQFF.

This clonotype was seen at least ten times. The gene calls are TRBV27 and TRBJ2-3; tentatively, D is TRBD1 (5 bases). Germline values: CDR1 MNHEY, CDR2 SMNVEV (reference sequence). Trimming left V 6 bases short and J 2 bases short, with 15 bases between. The length of the CDR3 is 15 residues. The CDR3 region is CASSQPGFPTDTQYF. The DNA of the CDR3 is TGTGCCAGCAGCCAACCAGGGTTCCCCACAGATACGCAGTATTTT.

In its sample, this clonotype was seen many times. The chain couples TRBV5-1 to TRBJ1-5; 9 bases map to TRBD1. CDR1 SGHRS and CDR2 YFSETQ come from the germline V gene. CDR3 length: 14 amino acids. V lost 0 bases to trimming and J lost 5 bases; unmatched junction nucleotides: 0. CDR3 sequence reads: CASSLGDRDQPQHF. The CDR3 DNA reads as TGCGCCAGCAGCTTGGGGGACAGGGATCAGCCCCAGCATTTT.

This clonotype was observed many times. The chain couples TRBV29-1 to TRBJ2-3; 10 nucleotides line up with TRBD2. V dropped 7 bases and J dropped 2; count of bases not matched to a gene: 6. Germline V gene sequence: CDR1 SQVTM, CDR2 ANQGSEA. This CDR3 has 14 amino acids. The CDR3 region is CSALTSGSTDTQYF. The CDR3 nucleotides are TGCAGCGCTCTGACTAGCGGGTCCACAGATACGCAGTATTTT.

This clonotype was recorded many times. V gene TRBV7-8 combines with J gene TRBJ1-4, with D maybe TRBD1 (5 bases). This CDR3 is built from 15 residues. The V gene lost 3 bases and the J gene lost 2 bases, with 10 bases spanning the gap. Germline values: CDR1 SGHVS, CDR2 FQNEAQ. The CDR3 region is CASSLGVRTNEKLFF. The CDR3 DNA sequence: TGTGCCAGCAGCTTGGGGGTTCGGACTAATGAAAAACTGTTTTTT.

This chain uses TRBV25-1 with TRBJ2-4; 14 nucleotides align to TRBD2. After removal of 4 bases from V and 9 bases from J, the junction contained 14 bases not matched to a gene. The V gene's germline CDR1 is MGHDK and CDR2 SYGVNS. The CDR3 is 18 residues long. This chain's CDR3 is CASSGGLAGEGVAGIQYF. The CDR3 DNA reads TGTGCCAGCAGTGGGGGACTAGCGGGAGAGGGTGTCGCGGGCATTCAGTACTTC.

This clonotype has only a few counts. The genes are TRBV21-1 and TRBJ2-4. TRBV21-1 is a pseudogene locus. This CDR3 spans 15 amino acids. CDR3 residues: CASSGHFIAKNIQYF. The CDR3 DNA reads TGTGCCAGCAGCGGTCACTTTATAGCCAAAAACATTCAGTACTTC.

This clonotype was detected a few times. The chain couples TRBV3-1 to TRBJ2-7; D possibly matches TRBD1 or TRBD2 (5 bases each). This CDR3 spans 14 amino acids. Germline assignment: CDR1 LGHDT and CDR2 YNNKEL (reference sequence). V was trimmed by 1 base and J by 6 bases, leaving 13 bases between them. The CDR3 coding sequence is TGTGCCAGCAGCCAAGGGGACCTCAGGCGCGAGCAGTACTTC. Residues: CASSQGDLRREQYF.

This clonotype was seen more than once but under ten times. This chain links TRBV5-1 with TRBJ2-1; D is ambiguous. V dropped 2 bases and J dropped 0 bases, with 9 bases sitting between them. The germline V gene has CDR1 SGHRS and CDR2 YFSETQ. This CDR3 has 15 residues. The chain's CDR3 is CASSFSPHSYNEQFF. The CDR3 DNA reads as TGCGCCAGCAGCTTTTCCCCCCACTCCTACAATGAGCAGTTCTTC. Complete variable domain (other parts from reference TRBV5-1 and TRBJ2-1): KAGVTQTPRYLIKTRGQQVTLSCSPISGHRSVSWYQQTPGQGLQFLFEYFSETQRNKGNFPGRFSGRQFSNSRSEMNVSTLELGDSALYLCASSFSPHSYNEQFFGPGTRLTVL.

This chain connects TRBV11-2 to TRBJ1-4; D gene ambiguous. Trimming took 1 base from V and 0 from J, leaving 6 bases between them. This CDR3 is built from 15 residues. Germline-derived CDR1 and CDR2 are SGHAT and FQNNGV. The CDR3 DNA sequence: TGTGCCAGCAGCTTAGGGTTTGCAACTAATGAAAAACTGTTTTTT. Residues: CASSLGFATNEKLFF.

V and J are TRBV5-6 and TRBJ2-2; 9 bases agree with TRBD2. V trimming: 1 base; J trimming: 6 bases; junction bases outside the gene matches: 7. The CDR3 runs to 16 residues. CDR1 is SGHDT, CDR2 YYEEEE, per germline. The chain's CDR3 is CASSLFGGRAAGELFF. Written as DNA, the CDR3 is TGTGCCAGCAGCTTGTTCGGCGGGAGGGCCGCCGGGGAGCTGTTTTTT. The whole variable domain, remainder taken from reference TRBV5-6 and TRBJ2-2, is DAGVTQSPTHLIKTRGQQVTLRCSPKSGHDTVSWYQQALGQGPQFIFQYYEEEERQRGNFPDRFSGHQFPNYSSELNVNALLLGDSALYLCASSLFGGRAAGELFFGEGSRLTVL.

This chain connects TRBV21-1 to TRBJ2-1; the table gives TRBD2 as D, unverified against the DNA. TRBV21-1 is labeled a pseudogene. This CDR3 has 17 residues. The CDR3 DNA is TGTGCCAGCAGCAAAGCGCTTTGGCGGGAAGACTACAATGAGCAGTTCTTC. Its translation is CASSKALWREDYNEQFF.

This clonotype was counted a few times. V gene TRBV7-9 combines with J gene TRBJ2-7; D unclear. CDR1 is SEHNR and CDR2 is FQNEAQ in the germline V gene (reference sequence). V lost 5 bases and J 5 bases, leaving 19 bases between the germline ends. CDR3 length: 15 amino acids. The CDR3 region is CASSKVGPNGDEQYF. Written as DNA, the CDR3 is TGTGCCAGCAGCAAAGTCGGCCCAAACGGCGACGAGCAGTACTTC. The full variable domain, its missing parts supplied by reference TRBV7-9 and TRBJ2-7, is DTGVSQNPRHKITKRGQNVTFRCDPISEHNRLYWYRQTLGQGPEFLTYFQNEAQLEKSRLLSDRFSAERPKGSFSTLEIQRTEQGDSAMYLCASSKVGPNGDEQYFGPGTRLTVT.

In this sample, this clonotype turned up once. Relative to the germline gene, one junction end is altered; a read error may explain this. The genes are TRBV29-1 and TRBJ2-1, with a weak D call TRBD1 (6 bases). The CDR3 is made up of 13 amino acids. Per the germline V gene, CDR1 is SQVTM and CDR2 is ANQGSEA. Written as DNA, the CDR3 is TGCAGCGTTGATCTGGGGGCGAGGAATGATCAGTTCTTC. It translates to CSVDLGARNDQFF.